The source of this TCR beta chain is a study of T cell repertoires in cytomegalovirus infection. TCRdb re-derived calls from the reads in MiXCR, one entry per CDR3 protein. The repertoire holds fewer than 200,000 distinct CDR3 sequences, with about a fifth as singletons. This clonotype appeared a few times. Its antigen is undetermined. The germline V and J ends were trimmed by 5 bases and 6 bases, with 13 bases remaining between them. The germline V gene encodes CDR1 DFQATT and CDR2 SNEGSKA (reference sequence). CDR3 length: 12 amino acids. The chain joins TRBV20-1 to TRBJ1-1; D perhaps matches TRBD1 (6 bases). The sample was CD8+ T cells from cultured PBMCs, taken from culture after CMV antigen stimulation. The receptor was derived from a human donor in good health (CMV status not recorded). Some clones in this sample may be carry-over from other donors' samples. The CDR3 sequence: CSARIQGPEAFF. The CDR3 DNA sequence: TGCAGTGCTCGAATACAGGGTCCTGAAGCTTTCTTT.